This TCR beta chain originates from a study of shared clonotypes between healthy human individuals. Study observations and caveats: The sampled material consisted only of blood, and tissue repertoires are likely to differ. With several donors compared, approximately 5.5% of naive CD4 clonotypes were shared. Rarefaction indicated that sorted-subset sequencing remained incomplete although depth was large.

Deletions cut 8 bases from V and 3 bases from J, with 13 bases between. Germline CDR1 reads SEHNR; CDR2 reads FQNEAQ (reference sequence). The CDR3 totals 14 residues. A note on this clone: Its antigen is unknown.

The protocol was immunoSEQ multiplex PCR, while the TCRdb copy is restricted to in-frame clones and leaves out a portion. The data hold roughly 2,500,000 clones, with more than 85% observed a single time. The material sequenced was naive CD4+ T cells from PBMCs. The subset was: CD45RA+ positively selected. This TCR derives from a man between 18 and 29 years old in good health. Some clones in this sample may be carry-over from other donors' samples. The chain carries TRBV7-9 and TRBJ1-4; D possibly corresponds to TRBD1 (5 bases). The CDR3 DNA is TGTGCCAGCGGGATAAGAGGGGCTAATGAAAAACTGTTTTTT. Its translation is CASGIRGANEKLFF.